These 15 T cell receptor beta chains originate from one sample sequenced in a study of T cell changes during pregnancy in multiple sclerosis. Here immunoSEQ multiplex PCR was the method, and the copy in TCRdb shows in-frame clones only, minus some. Of some 70,000 clones listed, roughly 90% were seen once; the top ten hold more than 8%. This specimen was peripheral blood, taken after pregnancy. These receptors were collected from a female donor in good health, enrolled as a control in a pregnancy study.

The chain links TRBV11-3 to TRBJ2-2; D remains ambiguous. Trimming took off 1 base at V and 0 bases at J, with 12 bases between the two ends. The CDR3 has 17 residues. In germline, CDR1 is SGHNT, CDR2 YENEEA. For the CDR3, the DNA is TGTGCCAGCAGCTTAGTAGGTAGCCTCGCGAACACCGGGGAGCTGTTTTTT. Its translation: CASSLVGSLANTGELFF.

This clone was seen just once. The chain has TRBV6-1 and TRBJ2-7; TRBD2 matches 9 bases. Per the germline V gene, CDR1 is MNHNS and CDR2 is SASEGT. This CDR3 has 14 residues. J gave up 3 bases and V 6 bases, and 6 bases lay outside the gene matches. This chain's CDR3 is CASRRTSENYEQYF. Written as DNA, the CDR3 is TGTGCCAGCAGGCGGACTAGCGAAAACTACGAGCAGTACTTC.

The chain joins TRBV5-1 to TRBJ1-3; D ambiguous. This CDR3 has 15 amino acids. The germline V gene has CDR1 SGHRS and CDR2 YFSETQ. The V end lost 4 bases, the J end lost 0 bases, and 11 bases lay between the germline ends. Here the CDR3 DNA reads TGCGCCAGCAGCCAAAGCGGGTTCTCTGGAAACACCATATATTTT. Translating gives CASSQSGFSGNTIYF.

This clone was seen a handful of times. V and J are TRBV30 and TRBJ2-3; 10 nucleotides line up with TRBD2. V shed 4 bases and J 8 bases; nucleotides not matched to a gene: 12. The CDR3 spans 15 residues. Germline CDR1 GTSNPN, CDR2 SVGIG (reference sequence). Written as DNA, the CDR3 is TGTGCCTGGAAGGTAGCTAGCGGGGGCCCAGGTACGCAGTATTTT. Encoded protein: CAWKVASGGPGTQYF.

The V gene is TRBV6-6, the J gene TRBJ2-5, with D hard to call. V was pared by 4 bases and J by 11 bases, with 5 bases between. Germline CDR1 and CDR2: MNHNY and SVGAGI (reference sequence). The CDR3 spans 9 residues. This chain's CDR3 is CASSSQQYF. Written as DNA, the CDR3 is TGTGCCAGCAGTTCCCAGCAGTACTTC.

The chain has TRBV29-1 and TRBJ1-3; unclear D gene. This CDR3 is 15 amino acids long. CDR1 is SQVTM, CDR2 ANQGSEA, per germline. V gave up 0 bases and J gave up 2 bases, with 11 bases separating them. As DNA, the CDR3 is TGCAGCGTTGAAGATTATACTAGGGCTGGAAACACCATATATTTT. Its protein product is CSVEDYTRAGNTIYF.

The V gene is TRBV14, the J gene TRBJ2-7; 8 bases map to TRBD2. The V segment lost 3 bases and the J segment 1 base; nucleotides outside the gene matches: 8. The CDR3 runs 16 residues. Germline V gene sequence: CDR1 SGHDN, CDR2 FVKESK. CDR3 sequence (DNA): TGTGCCAGCAGCCACCTCTCGTCTAGCGGGTCCTACGAGCAGTACTTC. Its protein is CASSHLSSSGSYEQYF. The full variable domain, completed using reference TRBV14 and TRBJ2-7, is EAGVTQFPSHSVIEKGQTVTLRCDPISGHDNLYWYRRVMGKEIKFLLHFVKESKQDESGMPNNRFLAERTGGTYSTLKVQPAELEDSGVYFCASSHLSSSGSYEQYFGPGTRLTVT.

The genes are TRBV5-6 and TRBJ2-7; D unclear. The CDR3 totals 16 residues. In germline, CDR1 is SGHDT, CDR2 YYEEEE. The V end was cut by 5 bases, the J end by 3 bases, with 21 bases between. In DNA, the CDR3 is TGTGCCAGCAGTTCCAGGTATACCCTTATTCTCTACGAGCAGTACTTC. It encodes CASSSRYTLILYEQYF.

V and J are TRBV19 and TRBJ1-5, with TRBD1 matching over 7 bases. Germline V lookup: CDR1 LNHDA, CDR2 SQIVND (reference sequence). The CDR3 consists of 13 residues. V lost 3 bases and J lost 7; bases outside the gene matches: 3. The CDR3, as DNA: TGTGCCAGTAGTATCACAGGGGACCAGCCCCAGCATTTT. This gives the protein CASSITGDQPQHF.

The chain combines TRBV7-2 with TRBJ2-2; unclear D gene. CDR3 length: 14 residues. Trimming stripped 2 bases from V and 8 bases from J, with 12 bases between. Germline CDR1 is SGHTA and CDR2 is FQGNSA. CDR3 amino acids: CASSLSPTTGELFF. The CDR3 DNA is TGTGCCAGCAGCTTATCTCCTACCACTGGGGAGCTGTTTTTT.

This clone appeared a few times. This rearrangement joins TRBV27 to TRBJ1-6; the D gene is possibly TRBD1 (6 bases). This CDR3 has 15 residues. V lost 6 bases to trimming and J lost 7 bases, with 16 bases between them. Germline V gene lookup returns CDR1 MNHEY and CDR2 SMNVEV (reference sequence). The CDR3 loop is CASSPIAGANSPLHF. The CDR3 DNA is TGTGCCAGCAGCCCCATAGCGGGGGCAAATTCACCCCTCCACTTT.

Here the CDR3 reads CASSLGQGASGELFF. CDR3 sequence (DNA): TGTGCCAGCTCATTGGGACAGGGGGCGTCCGGGGAGCTGTTTTTT. The chain recombines TRBV18 with TRBJ2-2, with 12 bases that match TRBD1. CDR1 is KGHSH, CDR2 LQKENI, per germline. The CDR3 totals 15 residues. V shed 5 bases and J 6 bases; nucleotides not matched to a gene: 4.

This chain connects TRBV6-5 to TRBJ2-3, with 9 bases identical to TRBD2. Unmatched junction bases numbered 6, after V lost 7 bases and J lost 1 base. Germline CDR1 is MNHEY and CDR2 is SVGAGI. The CDR3 length is 15 residues. The CDR3 region is CASNKAGGRTDTQYF. The CDR3 DNA is TGTGCCAGCAACAAAGCGGGGGGACGCACAGATACGCAGTATTTT.

This clone was seen a single time. The rearrangement links TRBV29-1 to TRBJ2-1; 9 bases agree with TRBD1. Germline loops: CDR1 SQVTM, CDR2 ANQGSEA. The CDR3 is made up of 14 amino acids. J lost 6 bases, V lost 6 bases, and 9 bases had no gene match. The CDR3 DNA sequence: TGCAGCGTCGTCCCTCGGGACAGGGCCAATGAGCAGTTCTTC. Its translation is CSVVPRDRANEQFF.

The gene calls are TRBV19 and TRBJ2-7, with 14 bases fitting TRBD2. This CDR3 comprises 14 residues. Unmatched junction bases numbered 3, after V lost 6 bases and J lost 5 bases. Germline CDR1 is LNHDA and CDR2 is SQIVND (reference sequence). CDR3 amino acids: CASRGLAGANEQYF. The CDR3 coding sequence is TGTGCCAGTAGGGGACTAGCGGGAGCCAACGAGCAGTACTTC.